The rows below give T cell receptor beta chains drawn from one sample of a study of blood T cell repertoires in COVID-19. Assay used: immunoSEQ multiplex PCR; TCRdb lists only in-frame clones, some missing. The sample lists fewer than 250,000 clones, 85% occurring once. The sequencing input was peripheral blood. The receptors were gathered from a woman aged 60-75 years with active or convalescent COVID-19. CDR3s leave out the opening cysteine and the closing phenylalanine or tryptophan. Fields, in order: clone size, J gene, V gene, D gene, CDR3 protein. The D gene is left open where the match is weak. The size field is filled for only some rows; it gives once, few, many or a size class.

NA | TRBJ1-2 | TRBV6-5 | TRBD1 | ASIKPGQLRGYT
NA | TRBJ1-3 | TRBV9 | TRBD1 | ASSVQDRGYDTIY
once | TRBJ1-2 | TRBV30 | TRBD1 | AWSGTGRGYGYT
few | TRBJ2-2 | TRBV19 | TRBD2 | ASSPGTSSWELF
NA | TRBJ1-2 | TRBV29-1 | NA | SAGGDSGYT
NA | TRBJ2-1 | TRBV24-1 | TRBD2 | ATSDAGLAGRNEQF
NA | TRBJ2-4 | TRBV16 | TRBD2 | ASSLGLARNIQY
NA | TRBJ1-2 | TRBV7-8 | NA | ASSLAGTHLGGYGYT
NA | TRBJ2-7 | TRBV14 | NA | ASSQVPRGEQY
NA | TRBJ2-3 | TRBV7-3 | NA | ASSFTGTDTQY
few | TRBJ1-1 | TRBV29-1 | NA | SVLRGTEAF
NA | TRBJ1-6 | TRBV28 | NA | ASITVQGPGNSPLH
NA | TRBJ2-2 | TRBV6-5 | NA | ASTGVMTGELF
NA | TRBJ1-3 | TRBV5-1 | NA | ASSLSNSGNTIY
few | TRBJ2-7 | TRBV3-1/TRBV3-2 | NA | ASSLGRQVNYEQY
NA | TRBJ2-1 | TRBV13 | TRBD2 | ASSPRGVGEQF
NA | TRBJ2-2 | TRBV18 | TRBD1 | ASSLGTANTGELF
NA | TRBJ2-5 | TRBV5-4 | TRBD1 | ASSSDRGPPVKETQY
NA | TRBJ2-7 | TRBV18 | NA | ASSSGTGTRPYEQY
NA | TRBJ1-2 | TRBV7-9 | TRBD1 | ASSLGGDRGGAGYT
NA | TRBJ1-3 | TRBV5-6 | NA | ASSLRYSSSSGNTIY
few | TRBJ1-1 | TRBV5-1 | TRBD1 | ASSVAGQGAEAF
once | TRBJ2-3 | TRBV10-3 | NA | AISGQSTDTQY
NA | TRBJ1-2 | TRBV5-1 | NA | ASSYTGSDYGYT
NA | TRBJ1-4 | TRBV19 | NA | ASSRPWQGSNEKLF
NA | TRBJ2-3 | TRBV5-5 | TRBD2 | ASSFGGSDTQY
few | TRBJ1-1 | TRBV5-1 | NA | ASSFGPGNTEAF
NA | TRBJ1-4 | TRBV6-5 | NA | ASSRDGGFGLF
NA | TRBJ2-1 | TRBV6-5 | TRBD1 | ASTPGGDRQF
few | TRBJ1-1 | TRBV25-1 | TRBD1 | ASSEYTGVNTEAF
NA | TRBJ1-1 | TRBV19 | NA | ASSMGWGGSEAF
NA | TRBJ2-1 | TRBV28 | NA | ASRAHQSYNEQF
NA | TRBJ2-1 | TRBV19 | TRBD2 | ASTLGGGNEQF
NA | TRBJ2-7 | TRBV7-3 | NA | ASSPRDFGDEQY
NA | TRBJ2-3 | TRBV7-6 | NA | ASSLVASRADTQY
NA | TRBJ1-1 | TRBV4-1 | TRBD1 | ASSQDEGTGRYLNTEAF
NA | TRBJ2-3 | TRBV13 | NA | ASRFGQDTQY
NA | TRBJ2-7 | TRBV5-1 | NA | ASSLASGSSYEQY
NA | TRBJ2-7 | TRBV11-2 | TRBD2 | ASSLGLAGAYEQY
NA | TRBJ1-6 | TRBV6-5 | NA | ASSYAKYNSPLH
NA | TRBJ2-2 | TRBV3-1/TRBV3-2 | TRBD1 | ASSQRLGTEDTGELF
NA | TRBJ1-1 | TRBV9 | NA | ASSSGFSPNTEAF
few | TRBJ1-6 | TRBV2 | NA | ASSNFGGAVNSPLH
NA | TRBJ1-1 | TRBV7-8 | NA | ASSLTVKNTEAF
NA | TRBJ2-7 | TRBV5-4 | TRBD2 | ASSPGLAGGYEQY
NA | TRBJ1-2 | TRBV7-2 | TRBD1 | ASSLQAGGIYGYT
NA | TRBJ1-2 | TRBV6-5 | NA | ASSYGPGGNGYT
NA | TRBJ2-1 | TRBV24-1 | TRBD2 | ATSDYTSGSSNEQF
NA | TRBJ1-5 | TRBV19 | NA | ASRAGSSQPQH
NA | TRBJ2-1 | TRBV2 | NA | ASSSGRYNEQF
few | TRBJ2-3 | TRBV13 | NA | ASSSGTGNTQY
NA | TRBJ2-5 | TRBV27 | NA | ASSLGYPEETQY
NA | TRBJ1-2 | TRBV6-5 | TRBD1 | ASTLSAGGRGYT
NA | TRBJ2-3 | TRBV10-3 | TRBD1 | AIKGAFSTDTQY